This TCR beta chain was captured in a study of early T cells in non-severe SARS-CoV-2 infection. Study-wide background: RNA in bulk from unsorted whole blood was sequenced, and chains were unpaired.

Study-level results: Matching against VDJdb likely underestimated virus-specific expansions, favoring anti-spike CD8.

Attachment of unique molecular identifiers was made to individual cDNA molecules. MiXCR was run by TCRdb on the 5' RACE reads, yielding one entry per CDR3 protein. The data contain tens of thousands of distinct CDR3 sequences, approximately 12% of them singletons. Concerning this clonotype itself: Its target is unknown.

This receptor was identified in an adult who was a healthcare worker with PCR-confirmed SARS-CoV-2 infection or an uninfected control (not recorded which). The specimen sequenced was whole blood.

CDR3 coding DNA: TGTGCCAGCAGCTTAGCGTTCGATGAGCAGTTCTTC. It encodes CASSLAFDEQFF. The rearrangement links TRBV11-2 to TRBJ2-1; no definite D call. Germline V lookup: CDR1 SGHAT, CDR2 FQNNGV. The CDR3 totals 12 residues. The ends were cut back, 1 base at V and 8 bases at J, with 6 bases in the middle.